This T cell receptor beta chain was sequenced for a study of cytomegalovirus exposure and HLA in healthy donors. PCR primers comprised 60 Vbeta and 13 Jbeta primers. The method was immunoSEQ multiplex PCR; TCRdb's version includes in-frame clones alone and lacks a portion of them. The table has about 150,000 clones, around three quarters seen once. The CDR3 length is 14 residues. Trimming took off 6 bases at V and 7 bases at J, with 18 bases between the two ends. Germline V gives CDR1 ENHRY, CDR2 SYGVKD. The rearrangement joins TRBV10-3 to TRBJ1-2; D uncertain. The sequenced sample consisted of PBMCs. This clonotype was sampled from a young man in good health. This CDR3 is CAIRDTLGVGGYTF. For the CDR3, the DNA is TGTGCCATCAGGGATACCCTCGGGGTAGGTGGCTACACCTTC.